This is a list of T cell receptor beta chains from one sample in a study of human T cells and chemical hapten exposure. TCRdb reprocessed the RACE reads via MiXCR and lists one record per CDR3 protein. The table lists more than 300,000 distinct CDR3 sequences, roughly 5.3% of them singletons. The input for sequencing was whole blood, taken in connection with sensitization to the hapten diphenylcyclopropenone (DPC). Receptor source: a woman aged 45-65 years with alopecia areata. Some clones in this sample may be carry-over from other donors' samples. CDR3s include the opening cysteine and the closing phenylalanine or tryptophan. Fields, in order: CDR3 protein, CDR3 DNA, V gene, clone size, J gene, D gene. D genes are given only for firm matches. A clone size is listed for some rows: how often the clone was seen (once, few, many), or a class if it is expanded.

CDR3: CASSLQGTDNYGYTF
DNA: TGCGCCAGCAGCTTGCAAGGGACAGATAACTATGGCTACACCTTC
V: TRBV5-1
size: -
J: TRBJ1-2
D: TRBD1

CDR3: CASAPTSTDTQYF
DNA: TGTGCCAGCGCTCCGACTTCGACAGATACGCAGTATTTT
V: TRBV12-3/TRBV12-4
size: many
J: TRBJ2-3
D: -

CDR3: CSARGEDIPNTGELFF
DNA: TGCAGTGCTAGAGGAGAAGACATACCGAACACCGGGGAGCTGTTTTTT
V: TRBV20-1
size: many
J: TRBJ2-2
D: -

CDR3: CASSFAGGDEAFF
DNA: TGTGCCAGCAGCTTTGCAGGGGGAGATGAAGCTTTCTTT
V: TRBV5-5
size: -
J: TRBJ1-1
D: TRBD1

CDR3: CASSQGSEFILHEQYF
DNA: TGTGCCAGCAGCCAAGGGTCCGAGTTCATCCTACACGAGCAGTACTTC
V: TRBV6-5
size: many
J: TRBJ2-7
D: -

CDR3: CSARLQTRGTEAFF
DNA: TGCAGTGCTAGACTACAGACCCGGGGGACTGAAGCTTTCTTT
V: TRBV20-1
size: many
J: TRBJ1-1
D: -

CDR3: CASSFGAGSYNEQFF
DNA: TGTGCCAGCAGTTTTGGGGCGGGCTCCTACAATGAGCAGTTCTTC
V: TRBV12-3/TRBV12-4
size: -
J: TRBJ2-1
D: -

CDR3: CASAVSGAGELFF
DNA: TGTGCCAGTGCCGTCTCCGGAGCCGGGGAGCTGTTTTTT
V: TRBV19
size: many
J: TRBJ2-2
D: -

CDR3: CASNHGGLAGNTIYF
DNA: TGTGCCAGCAACCATGGGGGTCTTGCTGGAAACACCATATATTTT
V: TRBV12-3/TRBV12-4
size: many
J: TRBJ1-3
D: -

CDR3: CASSTGRSGEQYF
DNA: TGTGCCAGCAGCACGGGGAGGAGTGGCGAGCAGTACTTC
V: TRBV3-1
size: -
J: TRBJ2-7
D: -

CDR3: CASSQGGGGGAHEQYF
DNA: TGTGCCAGCAGCCAAGGAGGCGGCGGGGGGGCCCACGAGCAGTACTTC
V: TRBV3-1
size: many
J: TRBJ2-7
D: TRBD2

CDR3: CASSKAGRQPQHF
DNA: TGTGCCAGCAGCAAAGCCGGTCGACAGCCCCAGCATTTT
V: TRBV21-1
size: few
J: TRBJ1-5
D: -

CDR3: CASRGESRWDFTDTQYF
DNA: TGTGCCAGCAGGGGGGAGAGCCGCTGGGATTTCACAGATACGCAGTATTTT
V: TRBV3-1
size: few
J: TRBJ2-3
D: -

CDR3: CSAGDGPDLTEAFF
DNA: TGCAGTGCCGGAGACGGGCCCGATCTCACTGAAGCTTTCTTT
V: TRBV20-1
size: few
J: TRBJ1-1
D: -

CDR3: CASSLYRENEQFF
DNA: TGTGCCAGCAGCTTATATAGAGAGAATGAGCAGTTCTTC
V: TRBV7-2
size: -
J: TRBJ2-1
D: -

CDR3: CASSLAASGSSYNEQFF
DNA: TGTGCCAGCAGCTTAGCGGCTAGCGGGAGCTCCTACAATGAGCAGTTCTTC
V: TRBV7-6
size: few
J: TRBJ2-1
D: TRBD2

CDR3: CASSLSRRPQHF
DNA: TGTGCCAGCAGTTTATCCCGTCGACCCCAGCATTTT
V: TRBV12-3/TRBV12-4
size: many
J: TRBJ1-5
D: -

CDR3: CASSLGGTGETEAFF
DNA: TGCGCCAGCAGCTTGGGAGGGACAGGGGAGACTGAAGCTTTCTTT
V: TRBV5-1
size: many
J: TRBJ1-1
D: TRBD1

CDR3: CASSPRQGGRETQYF
DNA: TGTGCCAGCAGTCCTCGACAGGGGGGGCGGGAGACCCAGTACTTC
V: TRBV6-1
size: many
J: TRBJ2-5
D: TRBD1

CDR3: CATSKRNPNTGELFF
DNA: TGTGCCACATCAAAGCGGAACCCGAACACCGGGGAGCTGTTTTTT
V: TRBV6-6
size: -
J: TRBJ2-2
D: -

CDR3: CASSRPLAGGPDANEQFF
DNA: TGTGCCAGCAGCAGACCCCTAGCGGGAGGGCCGGATGCCAATGAGCAGTTCTTC
V: TRBV21-1
size: few
J: TRBJ2-1
D: -

CDR3: CSVGGGVYNEQFF
DNA: TGCAGCGTTGGAGGAGGGGTCTACAATGAGCAGTTCTTC
V: TRBV29-1
size: -
J: TRBJ2-1
D: -

CDR3: CASSPGVRTRTRNEQFF
DNA: TGTGCCAGCAGTCCCGGGGTGAGGACTAGAACTCGCAATGAGCAGTTCTTC
V: TRBV27
size: -
J: TRBJ2-1
D: TRBD2

CDR3: CASSVDKGEQYF
DNA: TGTGCCAGCAGCGTAGACAAGGGCGAGCAGTACTTC
V: TRBV9
size: -
J: TRBJ2-7
D: -

CDR3: CASGDIITEAFF
DNA: TGTGCCAGCGGCGATATCATAACTGAAGCTTTCTTT
V: TRBV6-6
size: -
J: TRBJ1-1
D: -

CDR3: CASSLAQGALSSTDTQYF
DNA: TGTGCCAGCAGCTTGGCACAGGGGGCATTATCTAGCACAGATACGCAGTATTTT
V: TRBV7-8
size: many
J: TRBJ2-3
D: TRBD1

CDR3: CASSQGPHTYEQYF
DNA: TGTGCCAGCAGCCAGGGGCCCCATACCTACGAGCAGTACTTC
V: TRBV11-2
size: -
J: TRBJ2-7
D: -

CDR3: CASSSDGGFYGYTF
DNA: TGTGCCAGCAGCTCGGACGGAGGATTCTATGGCTACACCTTC
V: TRBV5-5
size: many
J: TRBJ1-2
D: -

CDR3: CASSQDQGLAGNNEQFF
DNA: TGTGCCAGCAGCCAAGATCAGGGGTTAGCGGGTAACAATGAGCAGTTCTTC
V: TRBV3-1
size: -
J: TRBJ2-1
D: -